Listed below are T cell receptor beta chains from one sample, sequenced in a study of identical twins. Using its own MiXCR run on the 5' RACE reads, TCRdb lists one record per CDR3 protein. The data show about 1.7 million distinct CDR3 sequences, around 29% seen once. Sequencing was performed on cord blood. These receptors all stem from a newborn girl in good health. Both conserved end residues are part of each CDR3. A D gene is named only where the DNA matches it firmly. Clone sizes are given selectively: once, few, many, or a class where the clone is expanded.

. | TRBJ1-2 | TRBV6-1 | . | TGTGCCAGCAGTGAAGATCCAGGCTTCTATGGCTACACCTTC | CASSEDPGFYGYTF
. | TRBJ2-7 | TRBV20-1 | . | TGCAGTGCTAGAGACAGAGAAACCTACGAGCAGTACTTC | CSARDRETYEQYF
. | TRBJ2-3 | TRBV7-2 | few | TGTGCCAGCAGCTTAGAACGGCGACTACCCCCAGGAACGGATACGCAGTATTTT | CASSLERRLPPGTDTQYF
. | TRBJ2-5 | TRBV27 | . | TGTGCCAGCAGTTTGGTAGGGTACGGAGAGACCCAGTACTTC | CASSLVGYGETQYF
. | TRBJ2-3 | TRBV12-3/TRBV12-4 | few | TGTGCCAGCAGTTTGGGCCCGGGGTTTGGGGACACAGATACGCAGTATTTT | CASSLGPGFGDTDTQYF
. | TRBJ1-1 | TRBV5-1 | . | TGCGCCAGCAGCGGGGACCGCCAGGAAGCTTTCTTT | CASSGDRQEAFF
TRBD1 | TRBJ2-3 | TRBV4-1 | . | TGCGCCAGCAGCCAGGACAGGGGTCCAGATACGCAGTATTTT | CASSQDRGPDTQYF
. | TRBJ1-4 | TRBV7-6 | . | TGTGCCAGCAGCTCAGAACCGGACGGTAATGAAAAACTGTTTTTT | CASSSEPDGNEKLFF
. | TRBJ2-6 | TRBV20-1 | . | TGCAGTGCTAGAGATCCCCTTACTAGTACTGGGGTCAACGTCCTGACTTTC | CSARDPLTSTGVNVLTF
. | TRBJ1-4 | TRBV12-3/TRBV12-4 | few | TGTGCCAGCAGCTTCTGGTCGCGTACTAATGAAAAACTGTTTTTT | CASSFWSRTNEKLFF
TRBD2 | TRBJ2-7 | TRBV20-1 | . | TGCAGTGCTAGAACTAGCGGGGGCTCCTACGAGCAGTACTTC | CSARTSGGSYEQYF
. | TRBJ1-6 | TRBV20-1 | few | TGCAGTGCTAGATCGACAGGACCCAATTCACCCCTCCACTTT | CSARSTGPNSPLHF
. | TRBJ2-7 | TRBV10-3 | many | TGTGCCATCAGTGAGTTGGTGCTATCCGGGCTCTCCTACGAGCAGTACTTC | CAISELVLSGLSYEQYF
TRBD2 | TRBJ2-7 | TRBV29-1 | few | TGCAGCGTTGAAGCTAGCGGGAGGGGGTCAATCTACGAGCAGTACTTC | CSVEASGRGSIYEQYF
. | TRBJ2-4 | TRBV9 | few | TGTGCCAGCAGCGTAGATCTGGCCGAGAAGCAGTACTTC | CASSVDLAEKQYF
TRBD1 | TRBJ1-6 | TRBV28 | . | TGTGCCAGCAGTTTCGACAGGGAGGTTAATTCACCCCCCCACTTT | CASSFDREVNSPPHF
TRBD2 | TRBJ2-1 | TRBV5-1 | many | TGCGCCAGCAGTGGGACTAGCGGGTTGAATGAGCAGTTCTTC | CASSGTSGLNEQFF
. | TRBJ2-7 | TRBV19 | . | TGTGCCAGTAGTATAGATCTCAGGACACCGAGCTCCTACGAGCAGTACTTC | CASSIDLRTPSSYEQYF
TRBD1 | TRBJ1-2 | TRBV20-1 | . | TGCAGTGCAGTGGACAGGCCTTCCTATGGCTACACCTTC | CSAVDRPSYGYTF
. | TRBJ2-7 | TRBV7-7 | few | TGTGCCAGCAGCTCATTAGCCCACCCGCGGCAGTACTTC | CASSSLAHPRQYF
TRBD2 | TRBJ2-1 | TRBV12-5 | . | TGTGCTAGTGGTTTGGTCGTAGCGGGGGGGCCGATCGCCTACAATGAGCAGTTCTTC | CASGLVVAGGPIAYNEQFF
. | TRBJ1-1 | TRBV10-3 | few | TGTGCCATCAGTGTGCGGTTGAACACTGAAGCTTTCTTT | CAISVRLNTEAFF
TRBD2 | TRBJ2-4 | TRBV11-2 | . | TGTGCCAGCAGCCCCCGGACTAGCGGGGGTGTCAAAAACATTCAGTACTTC | CASSPRTSGGVKNIQYF
TRBD2 | TRBJ2-1 | TRBV7-2 | . | TGTGCCAGCACCAGAAAAGCGGGAGGGGACACTGAGCAGTTCTTC | CASTRKAGGDTEQFF
. | TRBJ2-3 | TRBV4-2 | many | TGTGCCAGCAGCCAACACACCGCAGATACGCAGTATTTT | CASSQHTADTQYF
TRBD2 | TRBJ2-7 | TRBV20-1 | . | TGCAGTGCTCTCACTGGGACTACCATATCCTACGAGCAGTACTTC | CSALTGTTISYEQYF
. | TRBJ2-5 | TRBV28 | few | TGTGCCAGCAGTTCCTCCGCCAGGGAGACCCAGTACTTC | CASSSSARETQYF
. | TRBJ2-7 | TRBV28 | few | TGTGCCAGCAGTTTCCTCCCGGGGATCTACGAGCAGTACTTC | CASSFLPGIYEQYF
TRBD2 | TRBJ2-5 | TRBV11-2 | few | TGTGCCAGCAGCCCCCGACTAGCGGAGTACCAAGAGACCCAGTACTTC | CASSPRLAEYQETQYF
TRBD1 | TRBJ2-7 | TRBV20-1 | many | TGCAGTGCTAGTAACAGGGGTCTCTACGAGCAGTACTTC | CSASNRGLYEQYF
. | TRBJ2-7 | TRBV2 | . | TGTGCCAGCAGTCGGCAGGGGTATGATAACGAGCAGTACTTC | CASSRQGYDNEQYF
. | TRBJ2-3 | TRBV7-2 | . | TGTGCCAGCAGCTTTTCTGGTAATACGCAGTATTTT | CASSFSGNTQYF
TRBD1 | TRBJ2-5 | TRBV12-3/TRBV12-4 | . | TGTGCCAGCAGTTTCAGTTTAGGGGGCGGCATACAAGAGACCCAGTACTTC | CASSFSLGGGIQETQYF
. | TRBJ2-1 | TRBV6-2/TRBV6-3 | . | TGTGCCAGCAGTTATCGCAGGGGGGTGGCCTACAATGAGCAGTTCTTC | CASSYRRGVAYNEQFF
. | TRBJ2-7 | TRBV4-1 | . | TGCGCCAGCAGCCAAGATGGTTCAGGGGGGCACGAGCAGTACTTC | CASSQDGSGGHEQYF
. | TRBJ2-4 | TRBV28 | few | TGTGCCAGCAGTCCGGGACGGTGGGGTTTCGACAAAAACATTCAGTACTTC | CASSPGRWGFDKNIQYF
. | TRBJ2-1 | TRBV27 | . | TGTGCCAGCAGTTCTCACCCGACTAGTAGGGGGCACAATGAGCAGTTCTTC | CASSSHPTSRGHNEQFF
TRBD1 | TRBJ2-5 | TRBV29-1 | many | TGCAGCGTGGGACAGTACCAAGAGACCCAGTACTTC | CSVGQYQETQYF
. | TRBJ2-3 | TRBV7-2 | many | TGTGCCAGCAGCGATAGCGGAGATACGCAGTATTTT | CASSDSGDTQYF
TRBD2 | TRBJ2-3 | TRBV12-3/TRBV12-4 | few | TGTGCCAGCACCCTCGGACTAGTCACAGATACGCAGTATTTT | CASTLGLVTDTQYF
. | TRBJ2-1 | TRBV5-6 | . | TGTGCCAGCAGCTTGGTGAGCGGACTCTCCTACAATGAGCAGTTCTTC | CASSLVSGLSYNEQFF
. | TRBJ2-7 | TRBV28 | . | TGTGCCAGCAGACTCCTCGGGGGCTACAATGAGCAGTACTTC | CASRLLGGYNEQYF
. | TRBJ2-1 | TRBV25-1 | . | TGTGCCAGCAGTGAATTCAACCACTACAATGAGCAGTTCTTC | CASSEFNHYNEQFF
. | TRBJ2-5 | TRBV12-3/TRBV12-4 | . | TGTGCCAGTAGTCTAGCTCTAGCGAATGAGCAGTACTTC | CASSLALANEQYF
TRBD2 | TRBJ2-5 | TRBV7-2 | few | TGTGCCAGCAGGAAGGGACTAGCGGGGGGGCAAGAGACCCAGTACTTC | CASRKGLAGGQETQYF
TRBD1 | TRBJ1-1 | TRBV6-1 | . | TGTGCCAACAGGGACAGTTTTCAGGGGACTGAAGCTTTCTTT | CANRDSFQGTEAFF
. | TRBJ2-2 | TRBV5-1 | once | TGCGCGTTAGCGAACACCGGGGAGCTGTTTTTT | CALANTGELFF
. | TRBJ2-3 | TRBV27 | . | TGTGCCAGCAGTACCGGGGTAGCCCTCACAGATACGCAGTATTTT | CASSTGVALTDTQYF